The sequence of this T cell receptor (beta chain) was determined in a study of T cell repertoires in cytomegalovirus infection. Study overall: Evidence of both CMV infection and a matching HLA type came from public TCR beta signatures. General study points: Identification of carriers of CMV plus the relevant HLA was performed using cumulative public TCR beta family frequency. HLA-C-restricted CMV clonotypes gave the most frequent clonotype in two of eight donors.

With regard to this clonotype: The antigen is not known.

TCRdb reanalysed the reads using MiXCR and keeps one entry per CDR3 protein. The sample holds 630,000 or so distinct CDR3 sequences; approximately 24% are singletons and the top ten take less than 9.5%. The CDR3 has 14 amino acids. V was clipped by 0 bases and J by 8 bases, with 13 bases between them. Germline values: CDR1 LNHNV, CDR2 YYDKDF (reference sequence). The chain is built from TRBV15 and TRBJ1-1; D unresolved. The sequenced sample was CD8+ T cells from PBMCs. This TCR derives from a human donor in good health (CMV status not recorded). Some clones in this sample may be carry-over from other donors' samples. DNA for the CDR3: TGTGCCACCAGCAGAGATCGAGGCGCGGGGGAAGCTTTCTTT. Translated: CATSRDRGAGEAFF.